Shown below are 6 T cell receptor beta chains from a single sample sequenced in a study of T cell changes during pregnancy in multiple sclerosis. Measured with immunoSEQ multiplex PCR; TCRdb has only the in-frame clones, and not every one. This table has tens of thousands of clones, roughly 93% appearing once. The material sequenced was CD8+ T cells from peripheral blood mononuclear cells, taken after pregnancy. These receptors all come from a female donor with multiple sclerosis, enrolled in a pregnancy study.

The genes are TRBV13 and TRBJ1-3, with 10 positions matching TRBD1. This CDR3 spans 17 amino acids. The germline CDR1 and CDR2 sequences are PRHDT and FYEKMQ (reference sequence). V shed 4 bases, J shed 8 bases, and the junction held 14 bases outside the gene matches. CDR3 in amino acids: CASSYLPDRGLGDTIYF. The CDR3 coding sequence is TGTGCCAGCAGCTATCTCCCCGACAGGGGGCTGGGAGACACCATATATTTT.

V and J are TRBV9 and TRBJ2-2; D is perhaps TRBD1 (6 bases). CDR1 is SGDLS, CDR2 YYNGEE, per germline. This CDR3 has 13 residues. V was clipped by 0 bases and J by 13 bases, with 13 bases between them. The CDR3 DNA follows: TGTGCCAGCAGCGTAGGCCGGAGGACAGTGCTGTTTTTT. Its protein product is CASSVGRRTVLFF.

The rearrangement joins TRBV9 to TRBJ2-7; TRBD2 aligns across 7 bases. Germline CDR1 reads SGDLS; CDR2 reads YYNGEE. The CDR3 is 14 amino acids. V lost 4 bases to trimming and J lost 2 bases; unmatched junction nucleotides: 6. The CDR3 region has the DNA TGTGCCAGCAGCTTTGGGGGGGGTACCTACGAGCAGTACTTC. Its protein product is CASSFGGGTYEQYF.

The V and J genes are TRBV7-8 and TRBJ2-3, with no clear D. Germline V gene sequence: CDR1 SGHVS, CDR2 FQNEAQ. V gave up 8 bases and J gave up 2 bases, with 11 bases separating them. CDR3 length: 13 amino acids. CDR3 sequence: CASEALLTDTQYF. DNA for the CDR3: TGTGCCAGCGAGGCCCTCCTCACAGATACGCAGTATTTT.

This rearrangement joins TRBV10-1 to TRBJ1-1; the match to TRBD1 covers 7 bases. CDR1 is WNHNN, CDR2 SYGVQD, per germline (reference sequence). The V gene end was trimmed by 1 base and the J gene end by 1 base; junction bases not matched to a gene: 12. CDR3 length equals 18 residues. This chain's CDR3 is CASSELFPGQKENTEAFF. CDR3 DNA sequence: TGCGCCAGCAGTGAGTTGTTCCCGGGACAGAAAGAGAACACTGAAGCTTTCTTT.

This clone was recorded once. V is TRBV27 and J is TRBJ1-5; 8 bases agree with TRBD1. V was pared by 5 bases and J by 2 bases, with 5 bases of the junction left unmatched. Germline CDR1 is MNHEY and CDR2 is SMNVEV (reference sequence). The CDR3 consists of 15 residues. CDR3 nucleotide sequence: TGTGCCAGCAGTCCCGACAGGGGAGGCAATCAGCCCCAGCATTTT. Encoded protein: CASSPDRGGNQPQHF.